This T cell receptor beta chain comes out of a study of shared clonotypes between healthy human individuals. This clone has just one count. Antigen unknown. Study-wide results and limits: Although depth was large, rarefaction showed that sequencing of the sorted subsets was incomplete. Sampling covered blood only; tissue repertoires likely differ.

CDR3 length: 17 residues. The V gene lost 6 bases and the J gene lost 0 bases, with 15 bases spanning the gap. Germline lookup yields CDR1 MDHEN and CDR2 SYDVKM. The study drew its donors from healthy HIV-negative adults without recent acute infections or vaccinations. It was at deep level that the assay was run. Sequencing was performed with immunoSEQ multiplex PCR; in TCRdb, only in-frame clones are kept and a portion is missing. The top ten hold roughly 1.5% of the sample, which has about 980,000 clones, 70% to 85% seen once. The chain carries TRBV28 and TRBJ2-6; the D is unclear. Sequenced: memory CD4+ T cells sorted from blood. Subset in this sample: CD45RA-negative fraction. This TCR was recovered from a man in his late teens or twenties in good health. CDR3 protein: CASRPKWSNSGANVLTF. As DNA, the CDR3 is TGTGCCAGCAGGCCCAAATGGAGCAACTCTGGGGCCAACGTCCTGACTTTC.